This T cell receptor (beta chain) was found in a study of STAT5B mutations in CD4+ large granular lymphocyte leukemia. Whole-study results and caveats: Top patient clones used TRBV06 genes more often: 8/27 versus 2/35 in controls. Patient CD4-sorted repertoires looked more clonal than healthy CD4+ repertoires, even without putative leukemic clones.

Controls came from buffy coats of healthy blood donors. V gave up 2 bases and J gave up 0 bases, with 7 bases separating them. The germline gives CDR1 SGHNT, CDR2 YENEEA. CDR3 length equals 15 residues. Regarding this clone: Its antigen remains unknown.

Original processing notes: Productive clonotypes were detectable down to 2.59 x 10-5 frequency. Assay: immunoSEQ multiplex PCR; the TCRdb copy retains only in-frame clones and omits some. For V, J and clone size, that table is used; D and trimming come from the DNA. The repertoire consists of 20,000 to 25,000 clones, with roughly 75% occurring once and the leading ten covering less than 5%. This clonotype was obtained from a human donor in good health. Source material: CD4+ T cells from blood buffy coats. The chain couples TRBV11-3 to TRBJ2-2; D gene ambiguous. The CDR3 DNA is TGTGCCAGCAGCTTATTTAGCACGAACACCGGGGAGCTGTTTTTT. It is translated as CASSLFSTNTGELFF. Full variable domain (rest looked up from reference TRBV11-3 and TRBJ2-2): EAGVVQSPRYKIIEKKQPVAFWCNPISGHNTLYWYLQNLGQGPELLIRYENEEAVDDSQLPKDRFSAERLKGVDSTLKIQPAELGDSAVYLCASSLFSTNTGELFFGEGSRLTVL.